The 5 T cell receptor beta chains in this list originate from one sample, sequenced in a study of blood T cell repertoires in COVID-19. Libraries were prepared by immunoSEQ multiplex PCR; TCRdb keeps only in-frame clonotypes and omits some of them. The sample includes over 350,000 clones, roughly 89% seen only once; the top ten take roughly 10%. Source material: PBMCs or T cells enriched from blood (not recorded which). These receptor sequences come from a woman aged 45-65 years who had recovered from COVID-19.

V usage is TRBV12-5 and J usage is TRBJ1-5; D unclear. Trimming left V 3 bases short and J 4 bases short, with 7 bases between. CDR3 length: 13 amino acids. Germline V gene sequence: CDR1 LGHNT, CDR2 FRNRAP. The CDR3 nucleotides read TGTGCTAGTGGTTTTGGCGGGAATCAGCCCCAGCATTTT. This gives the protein CASGFGGNQPQHF.

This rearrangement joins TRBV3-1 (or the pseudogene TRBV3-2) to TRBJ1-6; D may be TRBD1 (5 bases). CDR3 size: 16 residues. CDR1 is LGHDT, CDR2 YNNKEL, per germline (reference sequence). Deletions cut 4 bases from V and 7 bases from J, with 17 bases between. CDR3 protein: CASSRMTGDRNSPLHF. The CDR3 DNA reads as TGTGCCAGCAGCCGCATGACGGGGGATAGGAATTCACCCCTCCACTTT.

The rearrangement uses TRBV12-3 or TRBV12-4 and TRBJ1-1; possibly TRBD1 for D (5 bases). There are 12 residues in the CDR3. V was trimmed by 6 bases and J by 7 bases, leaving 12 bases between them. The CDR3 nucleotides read TGTGCCAGCAGCCTAGGCGGGGGTGAAGCTTTCTTT. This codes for CASSLGGGEAFF.

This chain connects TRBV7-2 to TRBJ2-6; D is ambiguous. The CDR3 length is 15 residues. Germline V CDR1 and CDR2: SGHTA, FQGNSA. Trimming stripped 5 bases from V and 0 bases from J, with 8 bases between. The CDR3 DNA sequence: TGTGCCAGCAGCGCTAGGCTCTCTGGGGCCAACGTCCTGACTTTC. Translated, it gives CASSARLSGANVLTF.

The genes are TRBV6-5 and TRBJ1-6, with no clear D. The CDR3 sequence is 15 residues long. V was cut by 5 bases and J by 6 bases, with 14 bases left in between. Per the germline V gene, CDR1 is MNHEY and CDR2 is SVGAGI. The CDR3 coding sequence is TGTGCCAGCAGTAGTTTCTCTAAACCTAATTCACCCCTCCACTTT. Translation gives CASSSFSKPNSPLHF.